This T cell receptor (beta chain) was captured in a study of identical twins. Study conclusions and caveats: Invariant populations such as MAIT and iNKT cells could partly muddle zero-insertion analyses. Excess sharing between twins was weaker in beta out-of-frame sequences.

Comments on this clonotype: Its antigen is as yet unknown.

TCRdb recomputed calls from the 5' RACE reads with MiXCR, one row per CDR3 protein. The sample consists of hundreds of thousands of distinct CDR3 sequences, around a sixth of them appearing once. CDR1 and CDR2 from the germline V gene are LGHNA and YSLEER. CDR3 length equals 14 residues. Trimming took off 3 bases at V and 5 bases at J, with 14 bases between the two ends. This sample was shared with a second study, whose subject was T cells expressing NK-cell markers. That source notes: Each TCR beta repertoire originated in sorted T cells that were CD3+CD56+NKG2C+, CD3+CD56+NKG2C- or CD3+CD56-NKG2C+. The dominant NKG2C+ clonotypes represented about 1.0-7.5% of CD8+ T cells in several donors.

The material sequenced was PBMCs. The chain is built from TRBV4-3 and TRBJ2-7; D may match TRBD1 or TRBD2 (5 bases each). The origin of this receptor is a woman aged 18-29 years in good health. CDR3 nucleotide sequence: TGCGCCAGCAGCCACTTAGGGGAGCCCCACGAGCAGTACTTC. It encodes CASSHLGEPHEQYF.